This T cell receptor (beta chain) was recovered during a study of identifying expanded T cells in peripheral blood (dated by TCRdb to the late 2010s). Concerning the study at large: Four technical replicates, made by sequencing separate aliquots from the same pool of genomic DNA, were compared pairwise.

CDR1 and CDR2 (SGHTA, FQGTGA) derive from the germline V gene. There are 14 amino acids in the CDR3, from cysteine to phenylalanine inclusive. Just the 42-base CDR3 DNA is kept, in frame starting at base 1. V is pruned by 2 bases and J by 7 bases, leaving 2 bases of the junction without a gene match. During the collection period, no infections or other immune events were recorded for the healthy donors. Blood repertoires from healthy donors were used as a training cohort for calibrating time-dependent variance in a beta-binomial model of differential abundance of T-cell clones. The training cohort comprised roughly ten healthy donors, 3 female and 7 male. On average the donors were approximately 40 years old, and their ages spanned roughly 25 to 65 years. Whole blood, obtained from a commercial supplier, was collected from each healthy donor at three time points spaced approximately 13 days apart. For immunosequencing, genomic DNA was extracted from whole blood that had not been sorted.

In this sample, this clone turned up once. Its antigen is not yet known. No qualities accompany the bases; no much larger clone lies one base away. The paper's findings and limits, for the study overall: The authors expected that biological variance in healthy repertoires might rise further over much longer intervals, such as months to years. For all healthy donors, the variance in clone template counts between approximately 2-week samples rose significantly as total template count increased. Across all healthy-donor time intervals, the beta-binomial model significantly lowered both the number of clones called differentially abundant and the false-positive rate. Between technical replicates the binomial model flagged around 1.2 differentially abundant clones, whereas over about 2 weeks the binomial model flagged about 15 and over about four weeks 19 to 20.

The immunoSEQ Assay, which uses bias-controlled multiplex PCR amplification of genomic DNA, was used to profile TCRbeta CDR3 regions. Regarding the original processing steps: The absolute abundance of each unique TCRbeta CDR3 region was quantified after sequences were collapsed and filtered. Differential abundance was tested with two models: a binomial (Fisher-equivalent) model and a beta-binomial model that adds time-dependent variance fitted from healthy donors. Clones with fewer than 5 combined templates were excluded, and clones with Benjamini-Hochberg FDR below 0.01 were called differentially abundant. Using the form v = (b*log(k)+a)^2, the beta-binomial variance was modeled as a function of the total template count across the two samples. The table was pulled from immuneACCESS by TCRdb, which kept in-frame rearrangements only. Such tables lose some clones; where checked, under half of the loss comes from unresolved V genes, and the rest has no known cause. That table furnishes V, J and clone size, whereas the DNA furnished D and trimming. The sample records 100,000 to 150,000 clones, less than 90% of which are singletons. About 8% of the sample comes from the top ten.

Sequencing was carried out using blood. This receptor was identified in a person aged 18-70 years in good health. This chain is built from TRBV7-3 and TRBJ1-6; 7 central bases correspond to TRBD1. The nucleotide sequence reads TGTGCCAGCAGCTTATTGGGACAGAATTCACCCCTCCACTTT. This gives the protein CASSLLGQNSPLHF.